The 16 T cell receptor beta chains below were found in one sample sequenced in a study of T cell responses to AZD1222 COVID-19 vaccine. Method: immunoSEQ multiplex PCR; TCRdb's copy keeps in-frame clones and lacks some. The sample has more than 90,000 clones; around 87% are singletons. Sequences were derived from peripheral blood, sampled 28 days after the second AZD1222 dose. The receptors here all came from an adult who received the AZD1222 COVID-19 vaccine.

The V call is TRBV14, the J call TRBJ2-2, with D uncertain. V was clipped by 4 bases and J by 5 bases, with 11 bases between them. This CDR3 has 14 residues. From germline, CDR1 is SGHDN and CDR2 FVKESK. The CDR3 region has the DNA TGTGCCAGCAGCCTCGAAGTAGGAACCGGGGAGCTGTTTTTT. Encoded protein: CASSLEVGTGELFF.

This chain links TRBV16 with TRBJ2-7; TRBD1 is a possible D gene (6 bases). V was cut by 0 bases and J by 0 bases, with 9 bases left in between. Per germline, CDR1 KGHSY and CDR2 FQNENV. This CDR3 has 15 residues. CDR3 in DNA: TGTGCCAGCAGCCAATCGCCAGGGGCCTCCTACGAGCAGTACTTC. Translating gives CASSQSPGASYEQYF.

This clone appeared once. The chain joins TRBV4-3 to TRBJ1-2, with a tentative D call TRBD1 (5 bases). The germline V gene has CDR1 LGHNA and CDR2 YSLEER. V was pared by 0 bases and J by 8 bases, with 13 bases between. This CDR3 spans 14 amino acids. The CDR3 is CASSQERGLGGYTF. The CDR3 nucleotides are TGCGCCAGCAGCCAAGAAAGGGGCTTGGGGGGCTACACCTTC.

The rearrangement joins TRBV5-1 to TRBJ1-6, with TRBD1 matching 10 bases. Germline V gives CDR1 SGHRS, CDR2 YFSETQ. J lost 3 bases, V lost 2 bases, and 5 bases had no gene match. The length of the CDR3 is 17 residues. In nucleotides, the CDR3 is TGCGCCAGCAGCTTCGGGGACAGGGGATTCTATAATTCACCCCTCCACTTT. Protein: CASSFGDRGFYNSPLHF.

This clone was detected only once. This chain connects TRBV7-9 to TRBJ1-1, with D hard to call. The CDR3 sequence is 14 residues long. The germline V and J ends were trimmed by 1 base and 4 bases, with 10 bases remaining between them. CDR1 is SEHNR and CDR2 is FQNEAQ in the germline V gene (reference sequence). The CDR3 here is CASSLETRGTEAFF. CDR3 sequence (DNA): TGTGCCAGCAGCTTAGAGACGCGGGGCACTGAAGCTTTCTTT.

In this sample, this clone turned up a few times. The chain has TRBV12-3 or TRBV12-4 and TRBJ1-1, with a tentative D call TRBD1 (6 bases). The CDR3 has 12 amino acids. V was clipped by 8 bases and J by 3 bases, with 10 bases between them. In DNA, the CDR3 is TGTGCCAGCGGACAGTTAGACACTGAAGCTTTCTTT. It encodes CASGQLDTEAFF.

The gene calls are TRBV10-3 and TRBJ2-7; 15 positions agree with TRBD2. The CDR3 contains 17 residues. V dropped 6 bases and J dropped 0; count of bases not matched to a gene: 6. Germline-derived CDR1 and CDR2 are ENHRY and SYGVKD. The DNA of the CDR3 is TGTGCCATCAGGAAGGGACTAGCGGGGGGTGGCTCCTACGAGCAGTACTTC. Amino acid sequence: CAIRKGLAGGGSYEQYF.

CDR3 in amino acids: CAWTAGGGNYSYEQYF. The CDR3 DNA follows: TGTGCCTGGACCGCGGGCGGGGGGAATTACTCCTACGAGCAGTACTTC. The chain recombines TRBV30 with TRBJ2-7; 8 bases agree with TRBD2. The CDR3 has 16 residues. Per germline, CDR1 GTSNPN and CDR2 SVGIG (reference sequence). Germline trimming cut 4 bases from V and 0 bases from J; bases unmatched to any gene: 11.

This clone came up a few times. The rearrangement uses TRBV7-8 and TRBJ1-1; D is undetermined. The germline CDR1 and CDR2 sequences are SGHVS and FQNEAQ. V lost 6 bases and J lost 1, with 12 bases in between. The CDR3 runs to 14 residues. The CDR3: CASRTQPGNTEAFF. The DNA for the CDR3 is TGTGCCAGCAGAACCCAACCAGGGAACACTGAAGCTTTCTTT.

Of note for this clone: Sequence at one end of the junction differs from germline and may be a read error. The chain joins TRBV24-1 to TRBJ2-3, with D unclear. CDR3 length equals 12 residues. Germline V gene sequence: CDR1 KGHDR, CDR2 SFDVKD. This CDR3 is CATSDSRLPRDF. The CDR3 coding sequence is TGTGCCACCAGTGATTCTAGGCTGCCCCGGGATTTT.

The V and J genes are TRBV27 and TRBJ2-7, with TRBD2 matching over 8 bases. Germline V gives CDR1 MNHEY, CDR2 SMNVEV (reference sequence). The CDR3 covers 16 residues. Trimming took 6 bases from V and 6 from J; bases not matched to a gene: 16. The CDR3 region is CASSGQRGGLPSEQYF. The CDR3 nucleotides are TGTGCCAGCAGCGGGCAGCGCGGGGGGCTCCCTTCCGAGCAGTACTTC.

CDR3 nucleotide sequence: TGTGCCAGCAGCCCCCCCGCCCTACGGGAGCAGTTCTTC. Protein: CASSPPALREQFF. The rearrangement uses TRBV21-1 and TRBJ2-1; the DNA was not compared with TRBD2, the D call given in the table. TRBV21-1 is a listed pseudogene. The CDR3 sequence is 13 residues long.

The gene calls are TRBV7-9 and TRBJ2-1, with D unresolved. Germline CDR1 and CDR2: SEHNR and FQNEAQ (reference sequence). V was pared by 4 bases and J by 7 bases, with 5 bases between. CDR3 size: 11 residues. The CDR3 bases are TGTGCCAGCAGCTGGCGGAATGAGCAGTTCTTC. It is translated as CASSWRNEQFF.

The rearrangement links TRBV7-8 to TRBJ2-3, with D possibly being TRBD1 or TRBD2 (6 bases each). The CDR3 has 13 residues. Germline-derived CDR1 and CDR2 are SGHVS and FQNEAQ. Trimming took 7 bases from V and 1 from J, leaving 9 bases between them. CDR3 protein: CASKEGGTDTQYF. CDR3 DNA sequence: TGTGCCAGCAAGGAGGGGGGCACAGATACGCAGTATTTT.

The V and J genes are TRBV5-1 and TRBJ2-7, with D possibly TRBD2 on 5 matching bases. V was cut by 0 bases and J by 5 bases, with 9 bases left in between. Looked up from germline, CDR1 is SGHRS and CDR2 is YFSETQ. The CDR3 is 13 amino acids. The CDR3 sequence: CASSLAGGHEQYF. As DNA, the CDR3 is TGCGCCAGCAGCTTGGCCGGAGGACACGAGCAGTACTTC.

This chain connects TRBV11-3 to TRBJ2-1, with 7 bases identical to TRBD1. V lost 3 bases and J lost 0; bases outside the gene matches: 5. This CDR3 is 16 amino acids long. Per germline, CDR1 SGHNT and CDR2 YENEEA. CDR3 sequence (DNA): TGTGCCAGCAGCTTTCGAGGGGGCAACTCCTACAATGAGCAGTTCTTC. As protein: CASSFRGGNSYNEQFF.